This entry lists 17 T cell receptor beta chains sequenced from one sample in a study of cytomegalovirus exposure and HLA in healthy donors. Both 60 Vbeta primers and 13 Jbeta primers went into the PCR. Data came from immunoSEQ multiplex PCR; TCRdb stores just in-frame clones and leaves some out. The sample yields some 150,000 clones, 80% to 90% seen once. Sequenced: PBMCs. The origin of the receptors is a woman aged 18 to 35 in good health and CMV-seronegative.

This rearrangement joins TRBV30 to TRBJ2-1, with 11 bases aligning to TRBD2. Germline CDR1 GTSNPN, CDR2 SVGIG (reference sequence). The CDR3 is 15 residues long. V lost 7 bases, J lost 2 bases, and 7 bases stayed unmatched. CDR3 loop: CASSSGRVPYNEQFF. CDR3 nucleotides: TGTGCCTCAAGTAGCGGGAGGGTTCCCTACAATGAGCAGTTCTTC.

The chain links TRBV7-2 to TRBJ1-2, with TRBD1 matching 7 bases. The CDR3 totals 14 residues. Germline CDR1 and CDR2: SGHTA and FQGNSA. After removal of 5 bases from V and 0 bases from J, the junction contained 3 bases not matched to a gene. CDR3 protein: CASSPGTANYGYTF. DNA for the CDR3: TGTGCCAGCAGCCCCGGGACAGCTAACTATGGCTACACCTTC.

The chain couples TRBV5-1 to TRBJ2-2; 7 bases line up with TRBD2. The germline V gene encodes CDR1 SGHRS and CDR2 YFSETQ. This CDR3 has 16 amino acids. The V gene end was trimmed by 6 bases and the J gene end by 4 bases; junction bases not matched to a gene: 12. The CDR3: CASTSGRGSPTGELFF. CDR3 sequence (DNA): TGCGCCAGCACCTCCGGGCGGGGGTCTCCCACCGGGGAGCTGTTTTTT.

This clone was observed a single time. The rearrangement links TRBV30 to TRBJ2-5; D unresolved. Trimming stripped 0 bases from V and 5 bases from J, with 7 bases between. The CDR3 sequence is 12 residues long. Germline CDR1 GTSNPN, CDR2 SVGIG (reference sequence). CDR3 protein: CAWSVGPETQYF. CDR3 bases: TGTGCCTGGAGTGTGGGCCCGGAGACCCAGTACTTC. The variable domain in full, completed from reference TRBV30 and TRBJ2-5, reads SQTIHQWPATLVQPVGSPLSLECTVEGTSNPNLYWYRQAAGRGLQLLFYSVGIGQISSEVPQNLSASRPQDRQFILSSKKLLLSDSGFYLCAWSVGPETQYFGPGTRLLVL.

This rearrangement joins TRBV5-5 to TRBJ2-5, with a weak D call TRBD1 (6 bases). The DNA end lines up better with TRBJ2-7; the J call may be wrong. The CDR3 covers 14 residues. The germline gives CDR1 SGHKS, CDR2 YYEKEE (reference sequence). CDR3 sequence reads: CASSLGQGPNEQYF. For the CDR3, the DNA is TGTGCCAGCAGCTTAGGGCAGGGGCCCAACGAGCAGTACTTC.

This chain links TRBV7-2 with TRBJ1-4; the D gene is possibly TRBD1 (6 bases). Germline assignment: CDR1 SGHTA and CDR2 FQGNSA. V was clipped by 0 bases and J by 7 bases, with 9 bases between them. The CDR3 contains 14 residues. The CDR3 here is CASSLAQGSEKLFF. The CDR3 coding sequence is TGTGCCAGCAGCTTAGCACAGGGTTCTGAAAAACTGTTTTTT. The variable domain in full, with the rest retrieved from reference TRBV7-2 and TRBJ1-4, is GAGVSQSPSNKVTEKGKDVELRCDPISGHTALYWYRQSLGQGLEFLIYFQGNSAPDKSGLPSDRFSAERTGGSVSTLTIQRTQQEDSAVYLCASSLAQGSEKLFFGSGTQLSVL.

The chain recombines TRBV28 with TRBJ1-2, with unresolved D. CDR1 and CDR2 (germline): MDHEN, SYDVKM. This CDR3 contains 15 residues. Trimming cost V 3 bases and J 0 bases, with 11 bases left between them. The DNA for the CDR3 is TGTGCCAGCAGTTTTGGTACGGTTCCTAACTATGGCTACACCTTC. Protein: CASSFGTVPNYGYTF.

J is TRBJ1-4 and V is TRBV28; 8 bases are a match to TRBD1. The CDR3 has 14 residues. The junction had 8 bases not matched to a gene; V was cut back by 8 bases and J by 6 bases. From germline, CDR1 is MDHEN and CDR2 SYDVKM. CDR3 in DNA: TGTGCCAGCCGAATCAGGGGGCGCGATGAAAAACTGTTTTTT. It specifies CASRIRGRDEKLFF.

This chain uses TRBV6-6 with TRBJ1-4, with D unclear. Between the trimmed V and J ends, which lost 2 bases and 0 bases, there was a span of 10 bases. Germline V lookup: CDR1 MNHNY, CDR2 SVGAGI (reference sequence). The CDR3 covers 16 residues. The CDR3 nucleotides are TGTGCCAGCAGTTACGGGCAGACGGCAACTAATGAAAAACTGTTTTTT. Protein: CASSYGQTATNEKLFF.

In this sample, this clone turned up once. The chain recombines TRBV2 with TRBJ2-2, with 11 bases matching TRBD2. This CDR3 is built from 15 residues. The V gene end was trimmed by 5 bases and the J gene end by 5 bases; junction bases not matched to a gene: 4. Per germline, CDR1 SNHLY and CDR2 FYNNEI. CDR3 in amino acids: CASSQLAGVTGELFF. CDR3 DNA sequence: TGTGCCAGCAGTCAACTAGCGGGAGTAACCGGGGAGCTGTTTTTT.

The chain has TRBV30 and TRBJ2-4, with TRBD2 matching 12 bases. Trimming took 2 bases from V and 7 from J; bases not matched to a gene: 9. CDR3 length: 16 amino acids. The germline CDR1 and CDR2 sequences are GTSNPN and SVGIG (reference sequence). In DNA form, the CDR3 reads TGTGCCTGGAGTCCTCCGACTAGCGGGAGTAGGAACATTCAGTACTTC. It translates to CAWSPPTSGSRNIQYF.

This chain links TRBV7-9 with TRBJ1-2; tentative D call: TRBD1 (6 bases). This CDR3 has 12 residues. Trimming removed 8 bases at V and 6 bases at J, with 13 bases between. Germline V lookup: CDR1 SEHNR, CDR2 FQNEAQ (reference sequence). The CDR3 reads CASDKGGDGYTF. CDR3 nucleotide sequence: TGTGCCAGCGATAAAGGGGGGGATGGCTACACCTTC.

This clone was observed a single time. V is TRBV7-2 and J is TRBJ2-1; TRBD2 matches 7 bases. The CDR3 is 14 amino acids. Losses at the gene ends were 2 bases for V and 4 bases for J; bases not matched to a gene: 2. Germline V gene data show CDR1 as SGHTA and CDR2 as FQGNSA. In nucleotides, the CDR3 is TGTGCCAGCAGCTTAACTAGCGCTTACAATGAGCAGTTCTTC. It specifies CASSLTSAYNEQFF.

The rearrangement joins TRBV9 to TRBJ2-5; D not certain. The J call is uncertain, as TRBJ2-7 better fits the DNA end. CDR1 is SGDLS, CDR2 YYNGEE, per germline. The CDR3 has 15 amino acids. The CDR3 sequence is CASSVNAARTYEQYF. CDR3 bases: TGTGCCAGCAGCGTAAACGCAGCGAGAACCTACGAGCAGTACTTC.

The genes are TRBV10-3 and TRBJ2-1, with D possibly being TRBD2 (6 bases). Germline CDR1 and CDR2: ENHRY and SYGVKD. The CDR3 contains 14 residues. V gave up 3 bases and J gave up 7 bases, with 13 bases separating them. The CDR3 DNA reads TGTGCCATCAGTGATAGGAGGGATGGAAATGAGCAGTTCTTC. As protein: CAISDRRDGNEQFF.

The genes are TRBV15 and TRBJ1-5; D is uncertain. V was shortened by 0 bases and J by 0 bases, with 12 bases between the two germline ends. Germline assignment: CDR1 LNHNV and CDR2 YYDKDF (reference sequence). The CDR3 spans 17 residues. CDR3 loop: CATSRDRRVNSNQPQHF. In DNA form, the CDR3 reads TGTGCCACCAGCAGAGATAGGAGGGTTAATAGCAATCAGCCCCAGCATTTT.

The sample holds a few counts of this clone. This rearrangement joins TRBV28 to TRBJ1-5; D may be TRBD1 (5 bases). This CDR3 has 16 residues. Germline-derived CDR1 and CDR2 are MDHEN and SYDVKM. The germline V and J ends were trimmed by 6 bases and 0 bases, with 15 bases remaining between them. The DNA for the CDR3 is TGTGCCAGCAGCCCTAGACAGATTTATAGCAATCAGCCCCAGCATTTT. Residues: CASSPRQIYSNQPQHF.